Listed below are T cell receptor beta chains from one sample, sequenced in a study of regulatory T cells in long-lasting Graves disease. TCRdb processed the multiplex PCR reads anew with MiXCR; each CDR3 protein has one entry. The data show a few hundred thousand distinct CDR3 sequences, 20% seen once. Specimen: peripheral blood mononuclear cells (PBMCs), collected at new diagnosis, from a patient treated with antithyroid drugs. The receptors come from a female donor with Graves disease. Each CDR3 is given with its conserved first and last residue. A D gene is named only where the DNA matches it firmly. Some rows mark clone size as missing; the rest say once, few, many or name a class of expanded clone.

size: many
length: 13
V: TRBV30
J: TRBJ1-3
D: TRBD1
DNA: TGTGCCTGGGGGACAGGGGGGCGAAACACCATATATTTT
CDR3: CAWGTGGRNTIYF

size: NA
length: 16
V: TRBV27
J: TRBJ2-1
D: TRBD2
DNA: TGTGCCAACAGTCCCCATAGCGGGGGGGCCTACAATGAGCGGTTCTTC
CDR3: CANSPHSGGAYNERFF

size: NA
length: 19
V: TRBV5-5
J: TRBJ2-6
D: NA
DNA: TGTGCCAGCAGCCGAGAAACATTACGGGGCAGCTCTGGGGCCAACGTCCTGACTTTC
CDR3: CASSRETLRGSSGANVLTF

size: many
length: 11
V: TRBV20-1
J: TRBJ2-1
D: NA
DNA: TGCAGTGCTGGGTCAGGGCTTGAGCAGTTCTTC
CDR3: CSAGSGLEQFF

size: many
length: 12
V: TRBV5-1
J: TRBJ1-2
D: NA
DNA: TGCGCCAGCAGCCCGGACGGGTATGGCTACACCTTC
CDR3: CASSPDGYGYTF

size: many
length: 16
V: TRBV11-2
J: TRBJ2-1
D: TRBD2
DNA: TGTGCCAGCAGCTGGGGCAGCGGGAGGGGGAACAATGAGCAGTTCTTC
CDR3: CASSWGSGRGNNEQFF

size: few
length: 10
V: TRBV29-1
J: TRBJ2-5
D: NA
DNA: TGCAGCGTTGGGGGGGAGACCCAGTACTTC
CDR3: CSVGGETQYF

size: few
length: 12
V: TRBV6-2/TRBV6-3
J: TRBJ1-2
D: NA
DNA: TGTGCCAGCAGTTACTCAAGCTATGGCTACACCTTC
CDR3: CASSYSSYGYTF

size: many
length: 18
V: TRBV20-1
J: TRBJ2-6
D: NA
DNA: TGCAGTGCTAGGATGGGTAAAACAGGGTTCTCCGGGGCCAACGTCCTGACTTTC
CDR3: CSARMGKTGFSGANVLTF

size: many
length: 15
V: TRBV7-2
J: TRBJ2-1
D: TRBD2
DNA: TGTGCCAGCAACCGTGGAGCGGGGGGCGGCAATGAGCAGTTCTTC
CDR3: CASNRGAGGGNEQFF

size: many
length: 15
V: TRBV7-6
J: TRBJ2-2
D: TRBD1
DNA: TGTGCCAGCAGCTTTAACAGGGGGCTAGTCGGGGAGCTGTTTTTT
CDR3: CASSFNRGLVGELFF

size: NA
length: 13
V: TRBV2
J: TRBJ2-1
D: NA
DNA: TGTGCCAGCAGAGGGAAATTAGACAATGAGCAGTTCTTC
CDR3: CASRGKLDNEQFF

size: few
length: 17
V: TRBV6-2/TRBV6-3
J: TRBJ2-5
D: NA
DNA: TGTGCCAGCCGACTTAAAGTTGCCCGCACTCCCCAAGAGACCCAGTACTTC
CDR3: CASRLKVARTPQETQYF

size: many
length: 14
V: TRBV3-1
J: TRBJ2-7
D: TRBD1
DNA: TGTGCCAGCAGCCAAGGTTACAGGGGCCACGAGCAGTACTTC
CDR3: CASSQGYRGHEQYF

size: few
length: 13
V: TRBV5-5
J: TRBJ1-2
D: NA
DNA: TGTGCCAGCACCACCCGGGGACACTATGGCTACACCTTC
CDR3: CASTTRGHYGYTF

size: many
length: 14
V: TRBV5-6
J: TRBJ2-3
D: NA
DNA: TGTGCCAGCAGCTTCGTGGACCCTAATTATACGCAGTATTTT
CDR3: CASSFVDPNYTQYF

size: once
length: 15
V: TRBV27
J: TRBJ1-1
D: NA
DNA: TGTGCCAGCAGTTTTTTGGGACTTACGAACACTGAAGCTTTCTTT
CDR3: CASSFLGLTNTEAFF

size: NA
length: 15
V: TRBV2
J: TRBJ2-1
D: NA
DNA: TGTGCCAGCAAGGATAGCGGTGACTCCTTGGGTGAGCAGTTCTTC
CDR3: CASKDSGDSLGEQFF

size: many
length: 15
V: TRBV14
J: TRBJ2-5
D: TRBD1
DNA: TGTGCCAGCAGCCCACGGGACAGGGGTCGCGAGACCCAGTACTTC
CDR3: CASSPRDRGRETQYF

size: many
length: 15
V: TRBV5-1
J: TRBJ2-3
D: TRBD1
DNA: TGTGCCAGCAGCCCCAGGGACAGGGGGGGAGATACGCAGTATTTT
CDR3: CASSPRDRGGDTQYF

size: many
length: 14
V: TRBV20-1
J: TRBJ1-4
D: NA
DNA: TGCAGTGCTAGCGATACAGGCTATAATGAAAAACTGTTTTTT
CDR3: CSASDTGYNEKLFF

size: many
length: 15
V: TRBV10-3
J: TRBJ2-3
D: TRBD2
DNA: TGTGCCATCAGTGAGCCTAGCGGGAGCGAGGATACGCAGTATTTT
CDR3: CAISEPSGSEDTQYF

size: NA
length: 15
V: TRBV9
J: TRBJ2-1
D: TRBD1
DNA: TGTGCCAGCAGCGTAGAGGGACAGAGTTACAATGAGCAGTTCTTC
CDR3: CASSVEGQSYNEQFF

size: many
length: 14
V: TRBV6-1
J: TRBJ1-5
D: NA
DNA: TGTGCCAGCAGAGGACGCCTCATAGCTCAGCCCCAGCATTTT
CDR3: CASRGRLIAQPQHF

size: many
length: 15
V: TRBV2
J: TRBJ2-7
D: TRBD2
DNA: TGTGCCAGCAGTGAAGCGGGAGGGCAAACCTACGAGCAGTACTTC
CDR3: CASSEAGGQTYEQYF

size: many
length: 15
V: TRBV5-1
J: TRBJ2-7
D: TRBD2
DNA: TGCGCCAGCAGCTTGGCCGGGGGGAGACGGGACGAGCAGTACTTC
CDR3: CASSLAGGRRDEQYF

size: NA
length: 19
V: TRBV13
J: TRBJ2-5
D: TRBD1
DNA: TGTGCCAGCAGCTTAGGCCTCTATAGGACAGGGGGGTTAGGAGAGACCCAGTACTTC
CDR3: CASSLGLYRTGGLGETQYF

size: NA
length: 16
V: TRBV6-5
J: TRBJ2-7
D: NA
DNA: TGTGCCAGCAGTTGGAAGAATGGGGTGGAAGTGGACGAGCAGTACTTC
CDR3: CASSWKNGVEVDEQYF

size: many
length: 16
V: TRBV5-6
J: TRBJ1-4
D: TRBD1
DNA: TGTGCCAGCAGCTCAGTTTCCGGGACAGGGGAAGAAAAACTGTTTTTT
CDR3: CASSSVSGTGEEKLFF

size: few
length: 12
V: TRBV6-2/TRBV6-3
J: TRBJ1-2
D: NA
DNA: TGTGCCAGCAGTTACGGCGTGTCGGGCTACACCTTC
CDR3: CASSYGVSGYTF

size: many
length: 12
V: TRBV6-1
J: TRBJ2-7
D: NA
DNA: TGTGCCAGCAGTGAAGCGGGATACGAGCAGTACTTC
CDR3: CASSEAGYEQYF

size: many
length: 12
V: TRBV18
J: TRBJ2-7
D: NA
DNA: TGTGCCAGCTCACAACGGGCAGACGAGCAGTACTTC
CDR3: CASSQRADEQYF

size: few
length: 15
V: TRBV6-1
J: TRBJ1-5
D: NA
DNA: TGTGCCAGCAGTGACGGCCCGAGGGGCGTTCAGCCCCAGCATTTT
CDR3: CASSDGPRGVQPQHF

size: many
length: 15
V: TRBV11-2
J: TRBJ1-4
D: NA
DNA: TGTGCCAGCAGCTTAAACGGGAGGGCACAGGAAAAACTGTTTTTT
CDR3: CASSLNGRAQEKLFF

size: many
length: 15
V: TRBV7-9
J: TRBJ2-1
D: TRBD2
DNA: TGTGCCAGCAGCCGAGATAGCGGGAGGGGGATATCGCAGTTCTTC
CDR3: CASSRDSGRGISQFF

size: NA
length: 17
V: TRBV7-6
J: TRBJ1-1
D: NA
DNA: TGTGCCAGCAGCTTAAACCCTCGTGGAGCAGGGCGAACTGAAGCTTTCTTT
CDR3: CASSLNPRGAGRTEAFF

size: many
length: 14
V: TRBV12-3/TRBV12-4
J: TRBJ1-2
D: NA
DNA: TGTGCCAGCAGTTACCGACGGTCGTACTATGGCTACACCTTC
CDR3: CASSYRRSYYGYTF

size: NA
length: 16
V: TRBV4-1
J: TRBJ2-1
D: NA
DNA: TGCGCCAGCAGCCAAGATCCGGTAAGCTCCTACAATGAGCAGTTCTTC
CDR3: CASSQDPVSSYNEQFF

size: NA
length: 14
V: TRBV4-2
J: TRBJ2-3
D: NA
DNA: TGTGCCAGCAGCGCAGTACCGGACAGCTATACGCAGTATTTT
CDR3: CASSAVPDSYTQYF

size: many
length: 16
V: TRBV5-1
J: TRBJ2-2
D: TRBD2
DNA: TGCGCCAGCAGCTTAGCGGGAGGACTAAACACCGGGGAGCTGTTTTTT
CDR3: CASSLAGGLNTGELFF

size: many
length: 13
V: TRBV5-5
J: TRBJ2-1
D: NA
DNA: TGTGCCAGCAGCTTGGTAGGGTCCACCCTGGGGTTCTTC
CDR3: CASSLVGSTLGFF

size: few
length: 12
V: TRBV7-7
J: TRBJ1-4
D: NA
DNA: TGTGCGGTCGGTGGCCGCGGAGAAAAACTGTTTTTT
CDR3: CAVGGRGEKLFF

size: many
length: 17
V: TRBV27
J: TRBJ2-5
D: TRBD2
DNA: TGTGCCAGCAGTTTATGCCAGCGGGAGGATCTTGGAGAGACCCAGTACTTC
CDR3: CASSLCQREDLGETQYF

size: NA
length: 13
V: TRBV11-2
J: TRBJ2-1
D: NA
DNA: TGTGCCAGCAGCTCTGCATGGACGGATGAGCAGTTCTTC
CDR3: CASSSAWTDEQFF

size: many
length: 13
V: TRBV27
J: TRBJ2-7
D: NA
DNA: TGTGCCAGCAGTTTAACCCCCAGGTACGAGCAGTACTTC
CDR3: CASSLTPRYEQYF

size: many
length: 13
V: TRBV30
J: TRBJ1-2
D: TRBD1
DNA: TGTGCCTGGAGCCTGGGACAGAACTATGGCTACACCTTC
CDR3: CAWSLGQNYGYTF

size: few
length: 16
V: TRBV6-1
J: TRBJ1-5
D: NA
DNA: TGTGCCACCCGGGGGGACCCATCACTGTTGAGCCAGCCCCAGCATTTT
CDR3: CATRGDPSLLSQPQHF

size: many
length: 17
V: TRBV7-2
J: TRBJ2-1
D: NA
DNA: TGTGCCAGCAGCCAAATAGGGGGGGGACGGCAAGGTAATGAGCAGTTCTTC
CDR3: CASSQIGGGRQGNEQFF

size: NA
length: 15
V: TRBV7-8
J: TRBJ2-1
D: NA
DNA: TGTGCCAGCAGCTCGACTAGAACTAACAAGAAAGGGCAGTTCTTC
CDR3: CASSSTRTNKKGQFF

size: NA
length: 14
V: TRBV14
J: TRBJ2-5
D: NA
DNA: TGTGCCAGCAGCCAAGATCCGGGGATGGTGACCCAGTACTTC
CDR3: CASSQDPGMVTQYF

size: many
length: 14
V: TRBV5-1
J: TRBJ2-2
D: NA
DNA: TGCGCCAGCAGCTTGACAGGGAACACCGGGGAGCTGTTTTTT
CDR3: CASSLTGNTGELFF

size: many
length: 13
V: TRBV15
J: TRBJ1-2
D: TRBD1
DNA: TGTGCCACCAGCGAGACAGGGGGCTACGGCTACACCTTC
CDR3: CATSETGGYGYTF

size: few
length: 14
V: TRBV9
J: TRBJ2-7
D: TRBD2
DNA: TGTGCCAGCAGCCCGAAGGGAGGGGACTACGAGCAGTACTTC
CDR3: CASSPKGGDYEQYF

size: NA
length: 15
V: TRBV19
J: TRBJ1-4
D: NA
DNA: TGTGCCAGTAGTATAGGAGGAACAACTAATGAAAAACTGTTTTTT
CDR3: CASSIGGTTNEKLFF

size: NA
length: 13
V: TRBV7-2
J: TRBJ1-2
D: NA
DNA: TGTGCCAGCAGCGAACTGACCTGGTATGGCTACACCTTC
CDR3: CASSELTWYGYTF